This TCR beta chain was profiled in a study of OX40 agonist ivuxolimab in advanced cancers. The germline V and J ends were trimmed by 2 bases and 6 bases, with 5 bases remaining between them. Germline CDR1 is SGDLS and CDR2 is YYNGEE. The CDR3 runs to 12 residues. Libraries were prepared by immunoSEQ multiplex PCR; TCRdb keeps only in-frame clonotypes and omits some of them. The data show approximately 84,000 clones, with roughly 94% seen just once and about 2.6% held by the top ten. In the case of this clone: Its antigen is not known. The same CDR3 is also encoded by other DNA sequences in this sample.

Study findings and constraints: Within 6 weeks, CD4+ and CD8+ blood T cells expanded clonally at 0.1 to 3.0 mg/kg.

This receptor was obtained from an adult with an advanced solid tumor such as melanoma, head and neck, liver or kidney cancer. The V and J genes are TRBV9 and TRBJ2-2; no reliable D call. The sequencing here drew on CD4+ or CD8+ T cells sorted from blood, taken in a trial of the OX40 agonist ivuxolimab. The CDR3 reads CASSVGPGELFF. The CDR3 bases are TGTGCCAGCAGCGTTGGCCCCGGGGAGCTGTTTTTT.